The entry below gives a single TCR beta chain sequence along with its context. Its antigen is currently unknown. A much larger clone differs by one base, so this may be a read error. From RNA, the CDR3 regions of TCR beta chains were amplified and sequenced. Scientists carried out first-round RT-PCR using HTBI primers and then a second-round multiplex PCR. A single record per CDR3 protein comes from TCRdb applying MiXCR to the multiplex PCR reads. The sample contains 600,000 to 950,000 distinct CDR3 sequences, 40% of which appear only once. This specimen comes from a study of Graves' ophthalmopathy and Graves' hyperthyroidism. Across the whole study: Sampling took place at initial diagnosis, with peripheral blood obtained before any treatment.

The germline V gene encodes CDR1 DFQATT and CDR2 SNEGSKA (reference sequence). The CDR3 totals 14 residues. Overall study findings and caveats: An approximately 84% specificity and roughly 90% sensitivity were achieved by a 13-signature model that separated ophthalmopathy from stable hyperthyroidism.

This chain uses TRBV20-1 with TRBJ1-2; TRBD1 matches at 9 bases. The clonotype originates from an adult man with Graves' ophthalmopathy. Sequencing used peripheral blood. CDR3 nucleotide sequence: TGTGCCAGCGGACACCGGGACAGGGCCTATGGCTACACCTTC. Translating it yields CASGHRDRAYGYTF.